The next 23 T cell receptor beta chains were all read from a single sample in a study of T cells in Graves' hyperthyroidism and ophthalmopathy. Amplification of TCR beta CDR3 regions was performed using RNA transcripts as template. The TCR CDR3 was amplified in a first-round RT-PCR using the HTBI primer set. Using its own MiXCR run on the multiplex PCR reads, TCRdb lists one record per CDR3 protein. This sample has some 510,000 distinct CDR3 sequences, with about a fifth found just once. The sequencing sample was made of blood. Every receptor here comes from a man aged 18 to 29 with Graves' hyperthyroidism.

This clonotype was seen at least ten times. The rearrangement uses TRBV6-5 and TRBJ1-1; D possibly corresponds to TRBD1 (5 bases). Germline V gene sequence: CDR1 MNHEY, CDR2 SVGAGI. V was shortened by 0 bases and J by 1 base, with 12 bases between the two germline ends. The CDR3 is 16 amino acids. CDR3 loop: CASSYSTVFRNTEAFF. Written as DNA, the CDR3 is TGTGCCAGCAGTTACTCGACAGTGTTCAGGAACACTGAAGCTTTCTTT.

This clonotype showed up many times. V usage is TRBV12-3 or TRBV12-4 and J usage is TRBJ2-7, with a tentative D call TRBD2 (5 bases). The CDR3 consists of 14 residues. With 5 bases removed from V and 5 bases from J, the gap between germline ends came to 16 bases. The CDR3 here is CASSLSRGSDEQYF. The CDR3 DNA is TGTGCCAGCAGTCTCTCCCGGGGATCGGACGAGCAGTACTTC.

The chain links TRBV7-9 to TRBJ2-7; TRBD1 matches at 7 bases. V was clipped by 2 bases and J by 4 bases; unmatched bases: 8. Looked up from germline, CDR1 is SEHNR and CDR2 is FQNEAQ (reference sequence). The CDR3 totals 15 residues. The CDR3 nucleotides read TGTGCCAGCAGCTTAAGGGGACAGAAGAGGTACGAGCAGTACGTC. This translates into CASSLRGQKRYEQYV.

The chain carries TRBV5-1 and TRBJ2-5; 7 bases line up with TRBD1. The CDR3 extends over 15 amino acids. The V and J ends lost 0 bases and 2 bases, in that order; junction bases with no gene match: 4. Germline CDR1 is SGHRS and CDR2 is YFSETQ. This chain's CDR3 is CASSLAVQGQETQYF. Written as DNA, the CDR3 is TGCGCCAGCAGCTTGGCCGTACAGGGGCAAGAGACCCAGTACTTC.

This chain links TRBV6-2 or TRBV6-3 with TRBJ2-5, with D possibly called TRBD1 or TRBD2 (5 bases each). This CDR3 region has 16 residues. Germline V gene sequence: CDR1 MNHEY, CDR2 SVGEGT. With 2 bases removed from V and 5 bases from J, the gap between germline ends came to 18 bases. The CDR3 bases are TGTGCCAGCAGTTACCCCCAGGGACCTTTGATGGAGACCCAGTACTTC. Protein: CASSYPQGPLMETQYF.

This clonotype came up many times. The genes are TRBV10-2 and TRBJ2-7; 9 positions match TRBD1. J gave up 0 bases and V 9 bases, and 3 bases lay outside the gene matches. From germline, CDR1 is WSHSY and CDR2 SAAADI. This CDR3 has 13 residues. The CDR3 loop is CASRQGVSYEQYF. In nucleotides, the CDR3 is TGCGCCAGTAGACAGGGGGTCTCCTACGAGCAGTACTTC.

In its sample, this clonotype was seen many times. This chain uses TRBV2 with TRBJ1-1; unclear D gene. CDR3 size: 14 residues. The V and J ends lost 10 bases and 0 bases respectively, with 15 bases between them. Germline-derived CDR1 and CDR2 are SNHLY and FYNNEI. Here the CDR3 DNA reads TGTGCCACCCAGGAGGAGCCCCTGAACACTGAAGCTTTCTTT. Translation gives CATQEEPLNTEAFF.

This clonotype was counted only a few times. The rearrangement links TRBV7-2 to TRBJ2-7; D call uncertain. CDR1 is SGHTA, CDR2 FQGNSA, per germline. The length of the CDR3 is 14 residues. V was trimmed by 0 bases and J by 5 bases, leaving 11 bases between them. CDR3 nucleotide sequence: TGTGCCAGCAGCTTAGCAGGACGTCCCGACGAGCAGTACTTC. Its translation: CASSLAGRPDEQYF.

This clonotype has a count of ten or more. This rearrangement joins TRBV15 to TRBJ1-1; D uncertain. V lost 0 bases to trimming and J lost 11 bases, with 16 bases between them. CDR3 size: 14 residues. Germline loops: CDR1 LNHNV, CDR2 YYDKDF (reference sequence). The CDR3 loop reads CATSREKGLGGAFF. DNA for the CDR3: TGTGCCACCAGCAGAGAAAAGGGATTGGGTGGGGCTTTCTTT.

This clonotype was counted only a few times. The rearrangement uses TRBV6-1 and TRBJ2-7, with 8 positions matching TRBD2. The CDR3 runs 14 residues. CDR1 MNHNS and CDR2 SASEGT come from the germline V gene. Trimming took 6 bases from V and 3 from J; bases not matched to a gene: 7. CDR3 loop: CASRGAGGYYEQYF. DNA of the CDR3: TGTGCCAGCAGGGGCGCGGGGGGATACTACGAGCAGTACTTC.

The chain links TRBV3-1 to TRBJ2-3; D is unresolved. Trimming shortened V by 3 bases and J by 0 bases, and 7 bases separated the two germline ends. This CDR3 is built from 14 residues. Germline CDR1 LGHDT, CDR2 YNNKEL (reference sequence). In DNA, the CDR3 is TGTGCCAGCAGCCACACTATTAGCACAGATACGCAGTATTTT. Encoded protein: CASSHTISTDTQYF.

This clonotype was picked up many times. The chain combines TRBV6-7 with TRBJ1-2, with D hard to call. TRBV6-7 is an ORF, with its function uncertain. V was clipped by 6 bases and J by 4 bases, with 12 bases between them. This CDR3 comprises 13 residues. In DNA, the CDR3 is TGTGCCAGCAGCCCCGCGAGGGTCTATGGCTACACCTTC. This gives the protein CASSPARVYGYTF.

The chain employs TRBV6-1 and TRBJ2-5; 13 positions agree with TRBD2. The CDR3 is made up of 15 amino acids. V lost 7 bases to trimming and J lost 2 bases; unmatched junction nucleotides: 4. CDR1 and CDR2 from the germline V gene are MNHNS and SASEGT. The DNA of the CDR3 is TGTGCCAGCACCATGGGACTAGCGGGACAAGAGACCCAGTACTTC. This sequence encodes CASTMGLAGQETQYF.

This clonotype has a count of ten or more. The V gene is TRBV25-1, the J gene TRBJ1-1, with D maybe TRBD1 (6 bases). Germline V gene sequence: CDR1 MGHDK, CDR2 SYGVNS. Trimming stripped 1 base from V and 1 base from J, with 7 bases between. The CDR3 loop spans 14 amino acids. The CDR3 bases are TGTGCCAGCAGTGAATGGGGACAGAACACTGAAGCTTTCTTT. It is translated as CASSEWGQNTEAFF.

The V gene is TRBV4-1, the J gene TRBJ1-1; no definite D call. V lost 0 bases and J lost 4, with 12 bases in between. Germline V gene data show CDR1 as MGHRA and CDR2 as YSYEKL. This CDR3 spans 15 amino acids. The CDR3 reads CASSQDSLYSTEAFF. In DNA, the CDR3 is TGCGCCAGCAGCCAAGATAGCCTTTATAGCACTGAAGCTTTCTTT.

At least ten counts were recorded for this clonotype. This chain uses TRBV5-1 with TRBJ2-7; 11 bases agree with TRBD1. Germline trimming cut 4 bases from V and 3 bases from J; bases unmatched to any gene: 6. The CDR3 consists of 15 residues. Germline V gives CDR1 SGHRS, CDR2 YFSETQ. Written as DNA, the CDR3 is TGCGCCAGCAGCCAACCGGGACAGGGGGGCTACGAGCAGTACTTC. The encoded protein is CASSQPGQGGYEQYF.

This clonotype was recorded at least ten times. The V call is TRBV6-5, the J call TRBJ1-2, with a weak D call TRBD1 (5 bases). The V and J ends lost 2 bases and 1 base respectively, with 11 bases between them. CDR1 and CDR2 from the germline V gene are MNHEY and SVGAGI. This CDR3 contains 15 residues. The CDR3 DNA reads TGTGCCAGCAGTTACGCGGGGGGAGGTAACTATGGCTACACCTTC. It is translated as CASSYAGGGNYGYTF.

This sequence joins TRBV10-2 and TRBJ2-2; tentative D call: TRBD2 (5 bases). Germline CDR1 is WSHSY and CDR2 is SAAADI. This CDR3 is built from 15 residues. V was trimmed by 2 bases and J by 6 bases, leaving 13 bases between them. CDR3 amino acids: CASSEGLPGPGELFF. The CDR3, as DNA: TGCGCCAGCAGTGAGGGACTGCCTGGACCCGGGGAGCTGTTTTTT.

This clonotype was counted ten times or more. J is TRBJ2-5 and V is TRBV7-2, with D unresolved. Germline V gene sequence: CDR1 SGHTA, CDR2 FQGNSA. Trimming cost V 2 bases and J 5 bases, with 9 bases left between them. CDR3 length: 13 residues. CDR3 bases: TGTGCCAGCAGCTTATTCTCCGGGGAGACCCAGTACTTC. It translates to CASSLFSGETQYF.

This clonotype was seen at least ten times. The CDR3 nucleotides read TGTGCCAGCAGGGCGGCGGGACAGGGGATGGACTATGGCTACACCTTC. Residues: CASRAAGQGMDYGYTF. The V call is TRBV6-2 or TRBV6-3, the J call TRBJ1-2, with 10 nucleotides matching TRBD1. Per the germline V gene, CDR1 is MNHEY and CDR2 is SVGEGT. CDR3 length: 16 residues. V shed 6 bases and J 3 bases; nucleotides not matched to a gene: 10.

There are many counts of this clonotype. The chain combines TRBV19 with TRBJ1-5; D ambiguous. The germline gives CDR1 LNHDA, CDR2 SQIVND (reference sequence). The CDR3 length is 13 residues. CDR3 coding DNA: TGTGCAACTAACGAGTATAGCAATCAGCCCCAGCATTTT. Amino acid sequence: CATNEYSNQPQHF.

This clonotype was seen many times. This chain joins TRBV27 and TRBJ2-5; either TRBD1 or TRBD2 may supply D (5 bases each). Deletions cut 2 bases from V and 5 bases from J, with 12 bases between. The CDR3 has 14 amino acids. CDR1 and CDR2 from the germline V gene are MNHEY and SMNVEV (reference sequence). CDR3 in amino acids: CASSLRGRRETQYF. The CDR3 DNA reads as TGTGCCAGCAGTTTAAGGGGCCGGAGGGAGACCCAGTACTTC.

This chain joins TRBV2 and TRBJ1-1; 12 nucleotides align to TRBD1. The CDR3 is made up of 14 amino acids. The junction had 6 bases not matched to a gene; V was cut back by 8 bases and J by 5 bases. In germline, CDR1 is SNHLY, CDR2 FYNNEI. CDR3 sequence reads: CASVGQGARTEAFF. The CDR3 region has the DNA TGTGCCAGCGTGGGACAGGGGGCGAGGACTGAAGCTTTCTTT.